This TCR beta chain was sequenced for a study of regulatory T cells in long-lasting Graves disease. Study outcomes and limitations: Persistent disease preferred TRBV28, TRBJ1-2 and TRBJ2-5. The work looked only at peripheral blood and did not look at thyroid tissue.

Time point given: persistent/refractory GD, antithyroid drugs over 5 years with positive TRAb. Scientists built the TCR library using RNA that was extracted from PBMCs. Peripheral blood, at approximately 10 milliliters, went into EDTA tubes. Details on this clonotype: Its target is not known.

This CDR3 is 13 amino acids long. Germline assignment: CDR1 MDHEN and CDR2 SYDVKM. The V end was cut by 6 bases, the J end by 5 bases, with 13 bases between. In building TCR beta libraries, iRepertoire HTBI primers were used together with Arm-PCR of CDR3 regions. TCRdb reprocessed the multiplex PCR reads with MiXCR, giving one entry per CDR3 protein. The sample gives 390,000 or so distinct CDR3 sequences, roughly 20% of which show up once; around 30% is in the top ten. This chain connects TRBV28 to TRBJ1-1; possibly TRBD1 for D (6 bases). The sequence derives from a woman in her forties with Graves disease. Sequenced material: peripheral blood mononuclear cells (PBMCs), taken when the disease was refractory, from a patient treated with antithyroid drugs. The CDR3 DNA reads as TGTGCCAGCAGGTTGGGGGGCATGACTGAAGCTTTCTTT. It specifies CASRLGGMTEAFF.